The 31 T cell receptor beta chains presented below share a single source sample, sequenced in a study of T-cell reconstitution after alpha-beta-depleted transplantation in children. Researchers prepared the TCRbeta library using unique molecular identifiers, the study reports. TCRdb used MiXCR to reprocess the PCR reads, holding one entry per CDR3 protein. The profile shows 640,000 or so distinct CDR3 sequences, 16% of them singletons. The sequencing here drew on PBMCs from the stem cell graft donor, taken from the stem cell graft. The receptors were gathered from a human donor who donated a stem cell graft to a child with acute myeloid leukemia.

The rearrangement uses TRBV6-1 and TRBJ1-5; TRBD1 is a possible D gene (6 bases). The CDR3 length is 14 residues. Per the germline V gene, CDR1 is MNHNS and CDR2 is SASEGT. V lost 9 bases to trimming and J lost 4 bases, with 16 bases between them. For the CDR3, the DNA is TGTGCCAGTTCAAGGACAGTGGATAATCAGCCCCAGCATTTT. Its translation: CASSRTVDNQPQHF.

This chain uses TRBV5-6 with TRBJ1-2, with 9 positions matching TRBD1. CDR1 is SGHDT, CDR2 YYEEEE, per germline. Germline trimming cut 1 base from V and 3 bases from J; bases unmatched to any gene: 7. CDR3 length equals 16 residues. As DNA, the CDR3 is TGTGCCAGCAGCTTGAGGTGGACAGGGGAGGACTATGGCTACACCTTC. Amino acid sequence: CASSLRWTGEDYGYTF.

This clonotype was detected ten times or more. The chain joins TRBV20-1 to TRBJ1-2, with D perhaps matching TRBD1 (5 bases). V lost 0 bases and J 2 bases, leaving 16 bases between the germline ends. Germline V gives CDR1 DFQATT, CDR2 SNEGSKA (reference sequence). This CDR3 region has 16 residues. The CDR3 loop is CSARDPGREGNYGYTF. The CDR3 nucleotides read TGCAGTGCTAGAGATCCCGGCAGGGAGGGGAACTATGGCTACACCTTC.

This chain connects TRBV7-9 to TRBJ1-5, with 7 bases that match TRBD1. J gave up 7 bases and V 5 bases, and 11 bases lay outside the gene matches. CDR1 is SEHNR, CDR2 FQNEAQ, per germline (reference sequence). The CDR3 loop spans 15 amino acids. The CDR3: CASSPGTAEGQPQHF. The CDR3 DNA sequence: TGTGCCAGCAGCCCCGGGACAGCGGAGGGACAGCCCCAGCATTTT. The entire variable domain, with the rest obtained from reference TRBV7-9 and TRBJ1-5, is as follows: DTGVSQNPRHKITKRGQNVTFRCDPISEHNRLYWYRQTLGQGPEFLTYFQNEAQLEKSRLLSDRFSAERPKGSFSTLEIQRTEQGDSAMYLCASSPGTAEGQPQHFGDGTRLSIL.

This clonotype has just a few counts. J is TRBJ2-3 and V is TRBV5-6; possibly TRBD2 for D (7 bases). In germline, CDR1 is SGHDT, CDR2 YYEEEE. Trimming took off 1 base at V and 1 base at J, with 22 bases between the two ends. The CDR3 length is 19 residues. CDR3 sequence: CASSLPWEGGRLGTDTQYF. The CDR3 DNA follows: TGTGCCAGCAGCTTGCCCTGGGAGGGGGGCCGTCTGGGCACAGATACGCAGTATTTT.

This clonotype was seen many times. The chain combines TRBV20-1 with TRBJ1-2; no clear D. Germline values: CDR1 DFQATT, CDR2 SNEGSKA (reference sequence). CDR3 length: 14 residues. V was cut by 6 bases and J by 2 bases, with 16 bases left in between. The CDR3 DNA is TGCAGTGCCTGGCCGGCGGGTAACAACTATGGCTACACCTTC. Its protein is CSAWPAGNNYGYTF.

The chain carries TRBV5-1 and TRBJ1-2; tentatively, D is TRBD1 (6 bases). From germline, CDR1 is SGHRS and CDR2 YFSETQ. The CDR3 totals 15 residues. V gave up 4 bases and J gave up 0 bases, with 13 bases separating them. The CDR3 is CASSPYGGPNYGYTF. Written as DNA, the CDR3 is TGCGCCAGCAGCCCTTACGGGGGGCCTAACTATGGCTACACCTTC.

The chain recombines TRBV6-1 with TRBJ1-5; D not resolved. V was trimmed by 4 bases and J by 4 bases, leaving 8 bases between them. The germline V gene encodes CDR1 MNHNS and CDR2 SASEGT. The CDR3 totals 13 residues. The CDR3 bases are TGTGCCAGCAGTGGGCAGTCTAATCAGCCCCAGCATTTT. Protein: CASSGQSNQPQHF.

V gene TRBV12-3 or TRBV12-4 combines with J gene TRBJ2-7; 7 bases agree with TRBD2. The junction had 3 bases not matched to a gene; V was cut back by 4 bases and J by 6 bases. This CDR3 is built from 12 residues. The CDR3 DNA sequence: TGTGCCAGCAGTTCAGCGGGACGCGAGCAGTACGTC. It yields the protein CASSSAGREQYV.

The chain is built from TRBV4-3 and TRBJ1-1, with TRBD1 as a possible D gene (5 bases). There are 15 residues in the CDR3. The germline V gene encodes CDR1 LGHNA and CDR2 YSLEER. Trimming cost V 0 bases and J 3 bases, with 11 bases left between them. Written as DNA, the CDR3 is TGCGCCAGCAGCCAAGATCACCGGGGGTACACTGAAGCTTTCTTT. Translated, it gives CASSQDHRGYTEAFF.

V and J are TRBV4-3 and TRBJ2-1; D remains ambiguous. The CDR3 totals 15 residues. Germline assignment: CDR1 LGHNA and CDR2 YSLEER. With 0 bases removed from V and 0 bases from J, the gap between germline ends came to 6 bases. The CDR3: CASSQDRLSYNEQFF. The CDR3 nucleotides read TGCGCCAGCAGCCAAGATCGTCTCTCCTACAATGAGCAGTTCTTC.

This clonotype was recorded once. The chain is built from TRBV5-5 and TRBJ1-3, with TRBD1 matching over 7 bases. The CDR3 runs to 15 residues. The junction had 4 bases not matched to a gene; V was cut back by 4 bases and J by 0 bases. Per the germline V gene, CDR1 is SGHKS and CDR2 is YYEKEE (reference sequence). The CDR3 coding sequence is TGTGCCAGCAGCAGGGGGGACAGCTCTGGAAACACCATATATTTT. It specifies CASSRGDSSGNTIYF.

This clonotype appeared many times. The rearrangement links TRBV6-2 or TRBV6-3 to TRBJ2-7, with TRBD1 as a possible D gene (5 bases). Trimming removed 6 bases at V and 3 bases at J, with 6 bases between. Per the germline V gene, CDR1 is MNHEY and CDR2 is SVGEGT. The CDR3 sequence is 11 residues long. The CDR3 is CASSGHYEQYF. CDR3 DNA sequence: TGTGCCAGCAGCGGACACTACGAGCAGTACTTC.

This clonotype was counted many times. The rearrangement joins TRBV24-1 to TRBJ2-1, with 9 bases that match TRBD1. V was pared by 4 bases and J by 8 bases, with 11 bases of the junction left unmatched. CDR1 is KGHDR and CDR2 is SFDVKD in the germline V gene. The CDR3 has 16 residues. CDR3 loop: CATSDTGTGSGYEQFF. CDR3 nucleotide sequence: TGTGCCACCAGTGACACCGGGACAGGGTCAGGCTATGAGCAGTTCTTC.

The chain uses TRBV13 and TRBJ1-2, with D possibly being TRBD1 (5 bases). This CDR3 comprises 13 residues. The V gene lost 5 bases and the J gene lost 6 bases, with 13 bases spanning the gap. Per germline, CDR1 PRHDT and CDR2 FYEKMQ (reference sequence). The CDR3, as DNA: TGTGCCAGCAGCCCCACCGGGACCCATGGCTACACCTTC. It specifies CASSPTGTHGYTF.

This clonotype has a count of ten or more. This chain joins TRBV20-1 and TRBJ2-1; D is ambiguous. The V end was cut by 3 bases, the J end by 3 bases, with 12 bases between. Germline loops: CDR1 DFQATT, CDR2 SNEGSKA (reference sequence). The CDR3 spans 14 residues. CDR3 nucleotide sequence: TGCAGTGCTAGCGGGCAAACTCTCTACAATGAGCAGTTCTTC. Its translation is CSASGQTLYNEQFF.

This clonotype has ten or more counts. This chain links TRBV5-1 with TRBJ1-1; no clear D gene. Germline lookup yields CDR1 SGHRS and CDR2 YFSETQ. V was clipped by 4 bases and J by 1 base, with 8 bases between them. There are 13 residues in the CDR3. The CDR3 region has the DNA TGCGCCAGCAGCCCCGGGTGGAACACTGAAGCTTTCTTT. Translation gives CASSPGWNTEAFF.

The chain carries TRBV7-2 and TRBJ2-3; TRBD2 matches 7 bases. Germline CDR1 SGHTA, CDR2 FQGNSA. This CDR3 spans 14 amino acids. With 5 bases clipped from V and 7 bases from J, the junction kept 9 bases outside the gene matches. CDR3 region: CASSVAGTTNTQYF. In DNA form, the CDR3 reads TGTGCCAGCAGCGTGGCCGGGACTACTAATACGCAGTATTTT.

This clonotype came up a few times. This sequence joins TRBV28 and TRBJ2-6; D is ambiguous. The V end lost 4 bases, the J end lost 0 bases, and 13 bases lay between the germline ends. The CDR3 covers 17 residues. Germline CDR1 reads MDHEN; CDR2 reads SYDVKM. The CDR3 loop reads CASSWALVGSGANVLTF. Written as DNA, the CDR3 is TGTGCCAGCAGTTGGGCCTTGGTAGGCTCTGGGGCCAACGTCCTGACTTTC.

The rearrangement joins TRBV10-2 to TRBJ2-1, with a possible D match to TRBD2 (5 bases). The CDR3 extends over 14 amino acids. Trimming removed 4 bases from V and 5 bases from J, with 12 bases in between. Germline lookup yields CDR1 WSHSY and CDR2 SAAADI. This chain's CDR3 is CASSATGVNNEQFF. For the CDR3, the DNA is TGCGCCAGCAGTGCAACCGGGGTAAACAATGAGCAGTTCTTC.

This chain connects TRBV7-8 to TRBJ1-1; D not certain. The CDR3 is 14 residues long. Trimming removed 1 base from V and 4 bases from J, with 10 bases in between. CDR1 and CDR2 (germline): SGHVS, FQNEAQ. As DNA, the CDR3 is TGTGCCAGCAGCTTAGAAAAAGTTGCCACTGAAGCTTTCTTT. This sequence encodes CASSLEKVATEAFF.

The chain is built from TRBV20-1 and TRBJ2-5; 9 positions agree with TRBD1. The CDR3 runs to 15 residues. J was trimmed by 5 bases and V by 1 base; bases with no gene match: 8. In germline, CDR1 is DFQATT, CDR2 SNEGSKA (reference sequence). The CDR3 sequence is CSARVEGQGIETQYF. DNA for the CDR3: TGCAGTGCTAGAGTAGAGGGACAGGGCATTGAGACCCAGTACTTC.

The sample holds many counts of this clonotype. This rearrangement joins TRBV10-3 to TRBJ2-7, with TRBD1 identical over 7 bases. The junction had 4 bases not matched to a gene; V was cut back by 10 bases and J by 1 base. The germline gives CDR1 ENHRY, CDR2 SYGVKD. The CDR3 totals 12 residues. CDR3 in DNA: TGTGCCAGCCAGGGACAGTCCTACGAGCAGTACTTC. Translation gives CASQGQSYEQYF.

In this sample, this clonotype turned up a few times. The V call is TRBV3-1, the J call TRBJ1-1; D not certain. The CDR3 extends over 13 amino acids. V gave up 1 base and J gave up 6 bases, with 9 bases separating them. Germline V gives CDR1 LGHDT, CDR2 YNNKEL (reference sequence). The DNA of the CDR3 is TGTGCCAGCAGCCAAGGGAGCCTTCCTGAAGCTTTCTTT. Translating gives CASSQGSLPEAFF. The full variable domain, in which reference TRBV3-1 and TRBJ1-1 provide the parts outside the CDR3, is DTAVSQTPKYLVTQMGNDKSIKCEQNLGHDTMYWYKQDSKKFLKIMFSYNNKELIINETVPNRFSPKSPDKAHLNLHINSLELGDSAVYFCASSQGSLPEAFFGQGTRLTVV.

This clonotype was counted many times. V gene TRBV20-1 combines with J gene TRBJ1-6; possible D gene TRBD1, 5 bases. Germline V gene lookup returns CDR1 DFQATT and CDR2 SNEGSKA (reference sequence). The V gene lost 3 bases and the J gene lost 6 bases, with 12 bases spanning the gap. This CDR3 is 14 amino acids long. The CDR3 sequence is CSASGRDRNSPLHF. The CDR3 nucleotides are TGCAGTGCTAGTGGCCGGGACCGTAATTCACCCCTCCACTTT.

The rearrangement joins TRBV30 to TRBJ2-7; D possibly corresponds to TRBD1 (5 bases). Trimming pared 4 bases from V and 0 bases from J, leaving 10 bases between. The CDR3 is made up of 13 amino acids. Per the germline V gene, CDR1 is GTSNPN and CDR2 is SVGIG (reference sequence). Here the CDR3 DNA reads TGTGCCTGGAAATGGGGCAGCTCCTACGAGCAGTACTTC. It is translated as CAWKWGSSYEQYF.

This clonotype was seen ten or more times. V gene TRBV20-1 combines with J gene TRBJ2-2, with D uncertain. Per germline, CDR1 DFQATT and CDR2 SNEGSKA (reference sequence). The CDR3 runs 15 residues. The V and J ends lost 3 bases and 6 bases respectively, with 17 bases between them. The CDR3 DNA reads as TGCAGTGCTAGCTCTGGGATGGATGGTGCCGGGGAGCTGTTTTTT. Its protein product is CSASSGMDGAGELFF.

This clonotype has just a few counts. The J gene is TRBJ2-7, the V gene TRBV28, with TRBD1 matching 10 bases. The V and J ends lost 5 bases and 13 bases, in that order; junction bases with no gene match: 14. CDR1 is MDHEN and CDR2 is SYDVKM in the germline V gene. The CDR3 has 14 residues. The CDR3 DNA sequence: TGTGCCAGCAGTCCGATGGACGGACAGGGGGTCCCTTACGTC. This gives the protein CASSPMDGQGVPYV.

This clonotype was detected a few times. J is TRBJ1-4 and V is TRBV5-4; possible D gene TRBD1, 6 bases. This CDR3 has 14 amino acids. Trimming took off 4 bases at V and 8 bases at J, with 15 bases between the two ends. Germline CDR1 reads SGHNT; CDR2 reads YYREEE (reference sequence). CDR3 sequence reads: CASSRGQPSEKLFF. In DNA, the CDR3 is TGTGCCAGCAGCCGGGGACAACCGTCGGAAAAACTGTTTTTT.

This clonotype was counted many times. The CDR3 is CASSLLNSYEQYV. The CDR3 bases are TGTGCCAGCAGCTTACTTAACAGCTACGAGCAGTACGTC. The chain recombines TRBV5-5 with TRBJ2-7; D is uncertain. The V end lost 2 bases, the J end lost 3 bases, and 9 bases lay between the germline ends. The germline V gene has CDR1 SGHKS and CDR2 YYEKEE (reference sequence). CDR3 length equals 13 residues.

The gene calls are TRBV3-1 and TRBJ2-1, with 7 bases matching TRBD2. Germline V gives CDR1 LGHDT, CDR2 YNNKEL (reference sequence). Unmatched junction bases numbered 10, after V lost 1 base and J lost 10 bases. The CDR3 consists of 15 residues. The DNA of the CDR3 is TGTGCCAGCAGCCAAGTTTGGGGCGGGGGTAAGGAGCAGTTCTTC. Translating it yields CASSQVWGGGKEQFF.